The 21 T cell receptor beta chains presented below share a single source sample, sequenced in a study of technical replicates of blood from several donors. Only in-frame clones appear in the TCRdb table, and some are missing; sequencing was by immunoSEQ multiplex PCR. The data show tens of thousands of clones, more than 80% seen once. Sequencing was performed on PBMCs. The receptor source for this set is a human donor in good health. Some clones in this sample may be carry-over from other donors' samples.

This sequence joins TRBV6-1 and TRBJ1-4, with D unresolved. Germline V gene data show CDR1 as MNHNS and CDR2 as SASEGT. The CDR3 is 15 amino acids. Trimming stripped 2 bases from V and 8 bases from J, with 15 bases between. The CDR3 DNA follows: TGTGCCAGCAGTGAATCACCAGACTGGCGAGAAAAACTGTTTTTT. This translates into CASSESPDWREKLFF.

The rearrangement uses TRBV29-1 and TRBJ1-2, with no clear D. The V gene lost 5 bases and the J gene lost 7 bases, with 14 bases spanning the gap. The CDR3 is 12 amino acids. The V gene's germline CDR1 is SQVTM and CDR2 ANQGSEA. The DNA of the CDR3 is TGCAGCGTTCCCTGGGAGGGTTCTGGCTACACCTTC. Translated, it gives CSVPWEGSGYTF.

The V gene is TRBV9, the J gene TRBJ2-5; D not resolved. CDR1 is SGDLS and CDR2 is YYNGEE in the germline V gene. Between the trimmed V and J ends, which lost 1 base and 5 bases, there was a span of 12 bases. The CDR3 is 14 residues long. CDR3 bases: TGTGCCAGCAGCGTATCGGTGCTCGGGGAGACCCAGTACTTC. Translation gives CASSVSVLGETQYF.

The V and J genes are TRBV2 and TRBJ1-1; D uncertain. Germline V gene sequence: CDR1 SNHLY, CDR2 FYNNEI. The V gene lost 6 bases and the J gene lost 6 bases, with 8 bases spanning the gap. The CDR3 loop spans 11 amino acids. CDR3 sequence reads: CASSVLAEAFF. CDR3 in DNA: TGTGCCAGCAGCGTTCTCGCTGAAGCTTTCTTT.

V is TRBV15 and J is TRBJ2-5; a possible D gene is TRBD2 (6 bases). CDR1 and CDR2 (germline): LNHNV, YYDKDF (reference sequence). The CDR3 consists of 15 residues. Deletions cut 3 bases from V and 2 bases from J, with 13 bases between. CDR3 protein: CATSRNRDWQETQYF. For the CDR3, the DNA is TGTGCCACCAGCAGGAACCGGGACTGGCAAGAGACCCAGTACTTC.

This chain connects TRBV5-4 to TRBJ1-6, with D maybe TRBD1 (5 bases). Germline V gene lookup returns CDR1 SGHNT and CDR2 YYREEE (reference sequence). The V gene lost 4 bases and the J gene lost 9 bases, with 23 bases spanning the gap. There are 17 residues in the CDR3. As DNA, the CDR3 is TGTGCCAGCAGCGCCCGGGGCCGGGGGGACGGTTCTTCACCCCTCCACTTT. The encoded protein is CASSARGRGDGSSPLHF. Combining the CDR3 with reference TRBV5-4 and TRBJ1-6 gives the whole variable domain ETGVTQSPTHLIKTRGQQVTLRCSSQSGHNTVSWYQQALGQGPQFIFQYYREEENGRGNFPPRFSGLQFPNYSSELNVNALELDDSALYLCASSARGRGDGSSPLHFGNGTRLTVT.

The gene calls are TRBV6-4 and TRBJ1-6, with TRBD1 matching 7 bases. Germline V gene data show CDR1 as MRHNA and CDR2 as SNTAGT. This CDR3 spans 15 amino acids. Germline trimming cut 4 bases from V and 7 bases from J; bases unmatched to any gene: 7. In DNA, the CDR3 is TGTGCCAGCAGTGCAGACAGGGCTGGGAATTCACCCCTCCACTTT. This sequence encodes CASSADRAGNSPLHF.

The chain uses TRBV4-1 and TRBJ2-2, with D perhaps TRBD1 (6 bases). There are 15 residues in the CDR3. From germline, CDR1 is MGHRA and CDR2 YSYEKL. Trimming pared 0 bases from V and 2 bases from J, leaving 7 bases between. CDR3 sequence: CASSQDRGNTGELFF. Written as DNA, the CDR3 is TGCGCCAGCAGCCAAGACAGGGGAAACACCGGGGAGCTGTTTTTT.

J is TRBJ2-1 and V is TRBV4-2, with a weak D call TRBD2 (5 bases). The CDR3 length is 16 residues. Trimming left V 1 base short and J 3 bases short, with 13 bases between. Germline assignment: CDR1 LGHNA and CDR2 YNFKEQ. CDR3 nucleotide sequence: TGTGCCAGCAGCCAAGGGTCTGGAGGCGACTACAATGAGCAGTTCTTC. This codes for CASSQGSGGDYNEQFF.

This rearrangement joins TRBV11-2 to TRBJ2-7, with D possibly matching TRBD2 (6 bases). Trimming removed 7 bases at V and 5 bases at J, with 18 bases between. In germline, CDR1 is SGHAT, CDR2 FQNNGV. This CDR3 has 14 residues. CDR3 residues: CASTSRGSDHEQYF. CDR3 sequence (DNA): TGTGCCAGCACCTCGCGGGGATCAGACCACGAGCAGTACTTC.

This chain links TRBV4-2 with TRBJ2-2; 7 bases are shared with TRBD2. Germline CDR1 and CDR2: LGHNA and YNFKEQ. J lost 0 bases, V lost 0 bases, and 7 bases had no gene match. The CDR3 has 18 amino acids. CDR3 in DNA: TGTGCCAGCAGCCAAGATCTCCCGGGACTACCGAACACCGGGGAGCTGTTTTTT. Translating gives CASSQDLPGLPNTGELFF.

V usage is TRBV27 and J usage is TRBJ1-5, with a tentative D call TRBD1 (5 bases). There are 17 residues in the CDR3. The V gene's germline CDR1 is MNHEY and CDR2 SMNVEV (reference sequence). V shed 0 bases and J shed 0 bases, with 12 bases lying between them. CDR3 residues: CASSLSWGRHSNQPQHF. CDR3 coding DNA: TGTGCCAGCAGTTTATCCTGGGGCCGACATAGCAATCAGCCCCAGCATTTT.

This rearrangement joins TRBV7-9 to TRBJ1-2; 8 positions agree with TRBD1. The V gene end was trimmed by 5 bases and the J gene end by 6 bases; junction bases not matched to a gene: 5. This CDR3 has 13 amino acids. Germline V CDR1 and CDR2: SEHNR, FQNEAQ (reference sequence). CDR3 sequence (DNA): TGTGCCAGCAGCCCGGACAGGGCGGATGGCTACACCTTC. It codes for CASSPDRADGYTF.

The chain couples TRBV5-1 to TRBJ1-2; 9 bases align to TRBD1. The germline V gene encodes CDR1 SGHRS and CDR2 YFSETQ. J was trimmed by 7 bases and V by 4 bases; bases with no gene match: 8. CDR3 length equals 14 residues. CDR3 bases: TGCGCCAGCAGCCCAGGACAGGGGAGTTTTGGCTACACCTTC. This codes for CASSPGQGSFGYTF.

This clone has just a few counts. This chain uses TRBV4-3 with TRBJ1-3; D is unclear. Germline V gene sequence: CDR1 LGHNA, CDR2 YSLEER. The germline V and J ends were trimmed by 0 bases and 0 bases, with 18 bases remaining between them. The CDR3 contains 19 residues. The CDR3 here is CASSQEIGVRGGSGNTIYF. The CDR3 coding sequence is TGCGCCAGCAGCCAAGAAATCGGCGTGCGCGGAGGCTCTGGAAACACCATATATTTT.

The V call is TRBV18, the J call TRBJ1-5; TRBD1 is a possible D gene (6 bases). Germline V gene sequence: CDR1 KGHSH, CDR2 LQKENI. The CDR3 runs to 16 residues. V was pared by 6 bases and J by 1 base, with 16 bases between. The CDR3 DNA sequence: TGTGCCAGCTCCCTAACAGGGACCGTAAGCAATCAGCCCCAGCATTTT. Amino acids: CASSLTGTVSNQPQHF.

V usage is TRBV2 and J usage is TRBJ1-1, with a possible D match to TRBD1 (6 bases). The germline V gene has CDR1 SNHLY and CDR2 FYNNEI. This CDR3 has 14 amino acids. V lost 6 bases to trimming and J lost 4 bases, with 15 bases between them. CDR3 region: CASSRQRGATEAFF. For the CDR3, the DNA is TGTGCCAGCAGCAGACAGCGGGGGGCCACTGAAGCTTTCTTT.

This chain joins TRBV29-1 and TRBJ2-5; TRBD2 is a possible D gene (5 bases). This CDR3 comprises 13 residues. CDR1 is SQVTM and CDR2 is ANQGSEA in the germline V gene. Trimming took off 0 bases at V and 5 bases at J, with 10 bases between the two ends. This CDR3 is CSVEDRTGETQYF. In nucleotides, the CDR3 is TGCAGCGTTGAAGATCGGACGGGGGAGACCCAGTACTTC.

The chain employs TRBV4-1 and TRBJ2-1, with D perhaps TRBD2 (5 bases). The CDR3 runs to 13 residues. Germline lookup yields CDR1 MGHRA and CDR2 YSYEKL. Trimming took 0 bases from V and 15 from J, leaving 15 bases between them. CDR3 amino acids: CASSQDPGTFRFF. Here the CDR3 DNA reads TGCGCCAGCAGCCAAGATCCGGGAACGTTTAGGTTCTTC.

In its sample, this clone was seen a few times. This sequence joins TRBV7-9 and TRBJ1-2, with D possibly matching TRBD1 (5 bases). Germline V gene data show CDR1 as SEHNR and CDR2 as FQNEAQ (reference sequence). CDR3 size: 15 residues. Trimming removed 1 base from V and 7 bases from J, with 16 bases in between. CDR3 nucleotides: TGTGCCAGCAGCTTAGGGGGACTGGCTGGGAGTGGCTACACCTTC. Translation gives CASSLGGLAGSGYTF. The variable domain in full, with the rest retrieved from reference TRBV7-9 and TRBJ1-2, is DTGVSQNPRHKITKRGQNVTFRCDPISEHNRLYWYRQTLGQGPEFLTYFQNEAQLEKSRLLSDRFSAERPKGSFSTLEIQRTEQGDSAMYLCASSLGGLAGSGYTFGSGTRLTVV.

This chain links TRBV5-6 with TRBJ2-7; D not resolved. Germline V lookup: CDR1 SGHDT, CDR2 YYEEEE. This CDR3 is 12 amino acids long. The V end was cut by 1 base, the J end by 6 bases, with 8 bases between. The DNA of the CDR3 is TGTGCCAGCAGCTTGTACTACTCCGAGCAGTACTTC. As protein: CASSLYYSEQYF.